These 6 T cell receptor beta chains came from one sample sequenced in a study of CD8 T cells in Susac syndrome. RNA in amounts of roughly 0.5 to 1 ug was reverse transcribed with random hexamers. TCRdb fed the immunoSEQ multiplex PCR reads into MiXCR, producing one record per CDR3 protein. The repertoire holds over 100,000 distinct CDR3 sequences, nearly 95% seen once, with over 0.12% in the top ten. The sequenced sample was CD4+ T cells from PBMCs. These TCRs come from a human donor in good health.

Written as DNA, the CDR3 is TGTGCCAGCAGTTACGACAGCCCGAACACTGAAGCTTTCTTT. Amino acid sequence: CASSYDSPNTEAFF. J is TRBJ1-1 and V is TRBV6-5; a weak D match, TRBD1 (5 bases). Between the trimmed V and J ends, which lost 2 bases and 1 base, there was a span of 8 bases. Germline lookup yields CDR1 MNHEY and CDR2 SVGAGI. The CDR3 spans 14 residues.

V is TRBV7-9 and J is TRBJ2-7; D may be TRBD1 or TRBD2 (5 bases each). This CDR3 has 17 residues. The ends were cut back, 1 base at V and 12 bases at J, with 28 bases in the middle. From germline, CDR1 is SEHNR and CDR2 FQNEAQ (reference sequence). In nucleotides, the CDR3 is TGTGCCAGCAGCTTAGAACTCCACGGGGACCGATATTTGGTTGGGTACTTC. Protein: CASSLELHGDRYLVGYF.

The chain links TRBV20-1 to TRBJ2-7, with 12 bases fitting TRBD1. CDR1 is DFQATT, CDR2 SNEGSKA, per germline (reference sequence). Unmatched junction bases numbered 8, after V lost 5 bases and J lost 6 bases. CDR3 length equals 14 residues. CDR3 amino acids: CSAGRDRGRFEQYF. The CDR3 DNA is TGCAGTGCTGGCCGGGACAGGGGGCGCTTCGAGCAGTACTTC.

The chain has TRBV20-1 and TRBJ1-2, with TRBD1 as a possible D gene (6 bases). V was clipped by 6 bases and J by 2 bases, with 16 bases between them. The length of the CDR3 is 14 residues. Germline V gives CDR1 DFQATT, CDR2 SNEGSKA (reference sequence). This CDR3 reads CSADPQGTNYGYTF. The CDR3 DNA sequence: TGCAGTGCCGACCCACAGGGAACGAACTATGGCTACACCTTC.

The CDR3 DNA sequence: TGCGCCAGCAGCCCCCGAAATACCCCCGGGCTGGGGCCTGAAGCTTTCTTT. Amino acid sequence: CASSPRNTPGLGPEAFF. The chain couples TRBV5-1 to TRBJ1-1; possible D gene TRBD1, 5 bases. Trimming took off 4 bases at V and 6 bases at J, with 25 bases between the two ends. The CDR3 sequence is 17 residues long. Germline loops: CDR1 SGHRS, CDR2 YFSETQ.

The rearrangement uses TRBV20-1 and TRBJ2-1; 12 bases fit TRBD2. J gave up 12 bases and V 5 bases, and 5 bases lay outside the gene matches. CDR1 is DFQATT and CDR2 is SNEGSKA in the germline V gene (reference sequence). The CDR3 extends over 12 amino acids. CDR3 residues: CSASSGGAGQFF. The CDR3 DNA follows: TGCAGTGCTTCTAGCGGGGGGGCCGGGCAGTTCTTC.